This T cell receptor beta chain was recovered during a study of cytomegalovirus exposure and HLA in healthy donors. The donors comprised healthy bone marrow donors. This CDR3 is 14 amino acids long. The germline CDR1 and CDR2 sequences are LNHDA and SQIVND (reference sequence). V was clipped by 3 bases and J by 6 bases; unmatched bases: 7. The study ran its PCR with 60 Vbeta and 13 Jbeta primers. Produced via immunoSEQ multiplex PCR; TCRdb's table is partial and in-frame only. The data hold about 180,000 clones, with about three quarters observed a single time. This sequence originates from a man aged 40-55 years in good health and CMV-seropositive. The chain employs TRBV19 and TRBJ2-7; TRBD1 matches at 8 bases. The sequencing input was PBMCs. In DNA, the CDR3 is TGTGCCAGTAGTATCCGACAGGGGTCCCCCGAGCAGTACTTC. It codes for CASSIRQGSPEQYF.